Listed below are T cell receptor beta chains from one sample, sequenced in a study of blood T cell repertoires in COVID-19. The repertoire was sequenced with immunoSEQ multiplex PCR; TCRdb's copy has only in-frame clones and lacks some. Of about 48,000 clones listed, 86% are singletons. The sample was peripheral blood. These receptor sequences come from a woman aged 80 or older with COVID-19, enrolled during active disease. CDR3s include the opening cysteine and the closing phenylalanine or tryptophan. A D gene is named only where the DNA matches it firmly. Expanded clones are given a class, and other clones once, few, many or no size at all.

j_gene,d_gene,v_gene,abundance,CDR3nt,CDR3aa
TRBJ2-4,.,TRBV23-1,.,TGCGCCAGCAGTCTTGTGCAGATGCTAGCCAAAAACATTCAGTACTTC,CASSLVQMLAKNIQYF
TRBJ2-2,.,TRBV5-1,.,TGCGCCAGCAGCTTACTTGTCAACGGGGAGCTGTTTTTT,CASSLLVNGELFF
TRBJ2-5,TRBD1,TRBV6-6,.,TGTGCCAGCAGTCGACAGGGGGCAGTGAGCCAAGAGACCCAGTACTTC,CASSRQGAVSQETQYF
TRBJ1-4,.,TRBV2,.,TGTGCCAGCCAAGGAGGACGGTATGAAAAACTGTTTTTT,CASQGGRYEKLFF
TRBJ1-5,TRBD1,TRBV7-6,.,TGTGCCAGCAGCTTAGGGACAGGACCTAATCAGCCCCAGCATTTT,CASSLGTGPNQPQHF
TRBJ1-5,.,TRBV5-1,once,TGCGCCAGCAGCTTGGGGAGTAGCAATCAGCCCCAGCATTTT,CASSLGSSNQPQHF
TRBJ1-6,.,TRBV15,few,TGTGCCACCAGCAGAGACGCGACTACCCTGGGGCCCCTCCACTTT,CATSRDATTLGPLHF
TRBJ1-1,TRBD1,TRBV18,.,TGTGCCAGCTGGAGACAGGGAATGAACACTGAAGCTTTCTTT,CASWRQGMNTEAFF
TRBJ2-7,.,TRBV7-3,few,TGTGCCAGCAGCCCTAAAACTGGGCGTTGGAACGAGCAGTACTTC,CASSPKTGRWNEQYF
TRBJ1-5,.,TRBV18,.,TGTGCCAGCTCCCCTGAATCGGGGCAGCCCCAGCATTTT,CASSPESGQPQHF
TRBJ1-2,TRBD1,TRBV3-1/TRBV3-2,once,TGTGCCAGCAGCCAAGGAGCCTGGGACAGGGGTCGAGGCTACACCTTC,CASSQGAWDRGRGYTF